The rows below give T cell receptor beta chains drawn from one sample of a study of blood T cells in healthy people across ages. TCRdb analysed the 5' RACE reads with MiXCR anew, one entry per CDR3 protein. This table holds hundreds of thousands of distinct CDR3 sequences, around 25% found once. This same sample was also taken into another study, of T cells of mothers and their children.

Material for sequencing was blood. These TCRs come from a boy younger than 18 in good health. Each CDR3 is given without its conserved first and last residue. The order of the fields is CDR3 protein, J gene, CDR3 length, V gene.

ASSLGIAYEQY | - | 11 | TRBV5-1
ASSLGQTGYYEQY | TRBJ2-7 | 13 | TRBV7-9
ASSLGTRVREATYNEQF | - | 17 | TRBV5-1
AISSGSTYEQY | TRBJ2-7 | 11 | TRBV10-3
SVRTSGGNEQF | TRBJ2-1 | 11 | TRBV29-1
ASSLVRELVTGELF | TRBJ2-2 | 14 | TRBV12-3/TRBV12-4
ATSEAGTEDFTGELF | TRBJ2-2 | 15 | TRBV24-1
ASSLVSGSTDTQY | TRBJ2-3 | 13 | TRBV7-2
ASSPDRGLDTEAF | TRBJ1-1 | 13 | TRBV4-3
ATSDRTSGVYNEQF | TRBJ2-1 | 14 | TRBV24-1
ASSFGQAWGYT | TRBJ1-2 | 11 | TRBV7-9
ASRGSYGYT | TRBJ1-2 | 9 | TRBV6-5
ASSPRPGQGLGAQH | TRBJ1-5 | 14 | TRBV18
ASRPTVAGSPDTQY | TRBJ2-3 | 14 | TRBV4-3
ASSLATANNEQF | TRBJ2-1 | 12 | TRBV11-1
ASSRAQPSGTQY | TRBJ2-5 | 12 | TRBV3-1
ASSQDHQFNQPQH | TRBJ1-5 | 13 | TRBV3-1
ASSLWGTGEFLY | TRBJ2-7 | 12 | TRBV5-1
ASSQSGFETEQY | TRBJ2-7 | 12 | TRBV3-1
ASSLIRGNEQY | TRBJ2-7 | 11 | TRBV28
ASSQGVGGVSTRELF | TRBJ2-2 | 15 | TRBV4-1
ASSASQSNTGELF | TRBJ2-2 | 13 | TRBV25-1
ASSIDRQGENEKLF | TRBJ1-4 | 14 | TRBV5-5
SARGQGYEKLF | TRBJ1-4 | 11 | TRBV20-1
ASSLDGRIYGYT | TRBJ1-2 | 12 | TRBV7-9
ASSQPETANYGYT | TRBJ1-2 | 13 | TRBV7-2
ASSYRGTYEQY | TRBJ2-7 | 11 | TRBV6-5
ASIDDPSGELF | TRBJ2-2 | 11 | TRBV12-3/TRBV12-4
ASSPGAGKNSPLH | TRBJ1-6 | 13 | TRBV7-9
SATTSVSQETQY | TRBJ2-5 | 12 | TRBV20-1
ASSLEAGMSYEQY | TRBJ2-7 | 13 | TRBV27
ASSEPGAGDSYEQY | TRBJ2-7 | 14 | TRBV2
ASSVGMGGTEAF | TRBJ1-1 | 12 | TRBV9
ASSLGVIEETQY | TRBJ2-5 | 12 | TRBV5-4
ASILGTGAETQY | TRBJ2-5 | 12 | TRBV6-1
ASSPGGGEQY | TRBJ2-7 | 10 | TRBV12-3/TRBV12-4
ASSLSYPGGYT | TRBJ1-2 | 11 | TRBV28
ASNANRGFTGELF | TRBJ2-2 | 13 | TRBV9
ASSLEPWYGAEAF | TRBJ1-1 | 13 | TRBV7-2
ATSDPTGTGVDEQF | - | 14 | TRBV24-1
ASVLFLSETQY | TRBJ2-5 | 11 | TRBV12-5
ASTGTENNEQF | - | 11 | TRBV28
ASSQDLRATYEQY | TRBJ2-7 | 13 | TRBV3-1
ASSEGRVRNNNEQF | TRBJ2-1 | 14 | TRBV2
ASSLDNTGYYGYP | TRBJ1-2 | 13 | TRBV12-3/TRBV12-4
ASSPHGIGSIRNEKLL | TRBJ1-4 | 16 | TRBV12-3/TRBV12-4
ASSGLAGESKNIQY | TRBJ2-4 | 14 | TRBV12-3/TRBV12-4
ASERNEQF | TRBJ2-1 | 8 | TRBV7-2
ASSLLQTGGVETQY | TRBJ2-5 | 14 | TRBV28
ASSPRLGDQETQY | TRBJ2-5 | 13 | TRBV7-3
ASSPGQGQEKLF | TRBJ1-4 | 12 | TRBV3-1
SVERTEAF | TRBJ1-1 | 8 | TRBV29-1
ASSLNPLESWAFNEQF | TRBJ2-1 | 16 | TRBV7-6
ASSMVGTGASNEQF | TRBJ2-1 | 14 | TRBV19